Below are 30 T cell receptor beta chains sequenced from a single sample in a study of post-analysis software for immune sequencing data. Whole-study results and caveats: When patients were compared with controls, 4 or 5 TRBV segments were more frequent, TRBV5-6, TRBV5-1 and TRBV20-1 among them.

Unique molecular identifiers were built into the TCR beta cDNA libraries. From the PCR reads, TCRdb called clonotypes with MiXCR, one entry per CDR3 protein. This sample carries roughly 800,000 distinct CDR3 sequences, 53% of them seen once, and the ten largest clones take approximately 4.4%. For these receptors, no antigen is known. The sequencing input was blood. These receptors all come from a girl aged 5 to 17 with multiple sclerosis.

In its sample, this clonotype was seen a few times. This chain uses TRBV29-1 with TRBJ1-2; 7 nucleotides line up with TRBD1. The CDR3 runs 15 residues. Germline assignment: CDR1 SQVTM and CDR2 ANQGSEA. V shed 4 bases, J shed 1 base, and the junction held 9 bases outside the gene matches. The CDR3 DNA sequence: TGCAGCGTTGGAGGCCGGGACAGCCTTAACTATGGCTACACCTTC. Translated: CSVGGRDSLNYGYTF. Full variable domain (outside the CDR3, taken from reference TRBV29-1 and TRBJ1-2): SAVISQKPSRDICQRGTSLTIQCQVDSQVTMMFWYRQQPGQSLTLIATANQGSEATYESGFVIDKFPISRPNLTFSTLTVSNMSPEDSSIYLCSVGGRDSLNYGYTFGSGTRLTVV.

The CDR3 region has the DNA TGTGCCACCAGTGGGGGGGATTCTAGGAATGAGCAGTTCTTC. As protein: CATSGGDSRNEQFF. The V and J genes are TRBV24-1 and TRBJ2-1, with D possibly TRBD2 on 6 matching bases. The germline V gene encodes CDR1 KGHDR and CDR2 SFDVKD. There are 14 residues in the CDR3. V gave up 5 bases and J gave up 7 bases, with 14 bases separating them.

This clonotype was seen just once. This sequence joins TRBV27 and TRBJ2-3, with 8 bases identical to TRBD1. CDR1 MNHEY and CDR2 SMNVEV come from the germline V gene (reference sequence). With V trimmed by 5 bases and J by 8 bases, 6 bases remained unmatched. The CDR3 is 13 amino acids. The CDR3 loop is CASSRQGWSTQYF. For the CDR3, the DNA is TGTGCCAGCAGTCGACAGGGGTGGAGTACGCAGTATTTT.

The V call is TRBV5-4, the J call TRBJ2-5, with 7 bases aligning to TRBD1. The CDR3 totals 17 residues. V shed 0 bases, J shed 4 bases, and the junction held 12 bases outside the gene matches. CDR1 SGHNT and CDR2 YYREEE come from the germline V gene (reference sequence). The CDR3 here is CASSLGAGTVKLETQYF. The CDR3 DNA reads TGTGCCAGCAGCTTGGGGGCCGGGACAGTGAAGTTAGAGACCCAGTACTTC. The full variable domain, completed using reference TRBV5-4 and TRBJ2-5, is ETGVTQSPTHLIKTRGQQVTLRCSSQSGHNTVSWYQQALGQGPQFIFQYYREEENGRGNFPPRFSGLQFPNYSSELNVNALELDDSALYLCASSLGAGTVKLETQYFGPGTRLLVL.

V and J are TRBV12-3 or TRBV12-4 and TRBJ2-6, with D perhaps matching TRBD1 (6 bases). The CDR3 has 16 amino acids. Deletions cut 4 bases from V and 2 bases from J, with 12 bases between. CDR3 in amino acids: CASSSPRTAGANVLTF. CDR3 DNA sequence: TGTGCCAGCAGTTCACCCCGGACAGCTGGGGCCAACGTCCTGACTTTC.

The chain couples TRBV20-1 to TRBJ2-1; TRBD1 matches 9 bases. Germline assignment: CDR1 DFQATT and CDR2 SNEGSKA (reference sequence). This CDR3 comprises 15 residues. J was trimmed by 2 bases and V by 5 bases; bases with no gene match: 7. The CDR3 bases are TGCAGTGCTCTACGGGACAGGGATACCTACAATGAGCAGTTCTTC. Encoded protein: CSALRDRDTYNEQFF.

This chain connects TRBV11-2 to TRBJ2-3; D gene uncertain. Germline V lookup: CDR1 SGHAT, CDR2 FQNNGV. V lost 2 bases to trimming and J lost 1 base, with 10 bases between them. This CDR3 is 15 amino acids long. The CDR3 coding sequence is TGTGCCAGCAGCTTACTCTCGCAGCGCACAGATACGCAGTATTTT. This translates into CASSLLSQRTDTQYF.

This clonotype has a handful of counts. This chain joins TRBV7-2 and TRBJ1-2, with 7 positions matching TRBD1. This CDR3 has 15 amino acids. The ends lost 0 bases at V and 8 bases at J; junction bases unmatched: 9. CDR1 and CDR2 (germline): SGHTA, FQGNSA. The CDR3 nucleotides read TGTGCCAGCAGCTTAGCTACCACAGGGGTTGGGGGCTACACCTTC. This codes for CASSLATTGVGGYTF.

This clonotype was detected only once. The J gene is TRBJ1-4, the V gene TRBV5-1; 9 nucleotides match TRBD1. The CDR3 runs 17 residues. CDR1 SGHRS and CDR2 YFSETQ come from the germline V gene. Unmatched junction bases numbered 10, after V lost 4 bases and J lost 3 bases. The chain's CDR3 is CASSPGQGRAANEKLFF. CDR3 sequence (DNA): TGCGCCAGCAGCCCTGGACAGGGGCGGGCCGCTAATGAAAAACTGTTTTTT.

In its sample, this clonotype was seen once. V and J are TRBV13 and TRBJ2-5; the D gene could be TRBD1 or TRBD2 (5 bases each). The DNA end is a closer match to TRBJ2-7, so the J assignment may be wrong. The CDR3 loop spans 14 amino acids. Germline-derived CDR1 and CDR2 are PRHDT and FYEKMQ (reference sequence). Here the CDR3 DNA reads TGTGCCAGCAGCTTATCTCAGGGACGGGGCGAGCAGTACTTC. This codes for CASSLSQGRGEQYF.

The gene calls are TRBV5-1 and TRBJ2-1; D unresolved. Germline lookup yields CDR1 SGHRS and CDR2 YFSETQ. V gave up 2 bases and J gave up 0 bases, with 9 bases separating them. The CDR3 has 15 amino acids. The CDR3 sequence is CASSFSVSSYNEQFF. CDR3 nucleotides: TGCGCCAGCAGCTTCAGCGTAAGCTCCTACAATGAGCAGTTCTTC.

The chain has TRBV20-1 and TRBJ2-5, with 7 bases fitting TRBD2. With the DNA end fitting TRBJ2-7 better, the J assignment may be wrong. This CDR3 spans 14 amino acids. Per the germline V gene, CDR1 is DFQATT and CDR2 is SNEGSKA (reference sequence). In DNA, the CDR3 is TGCAGTGCTAGTTCGCTAGCGGATGGATACGAGCAGTACTTC. Translated: CSASSLADGYEQYF.

The sample holds one count of this clonotype. The chain uses TRBV29-1 and TRBJ1-4; TRBD1 might be the D (5 bases). This CDR3 has 12 residues. Trimming shortened V by 6 bases and J by 4 bases, and 9 bases separated the two germline ends. Germline CDR1 and CDR2: SQVTM and ANQGSEA. The CDR3 coding sequence is TGCAGCGTGACAGTGCGTAATGAAAAACTGTTTTTT. The encoded protein is CSVTVRNEKLFF.

The sample holds a few counts of this clonotype. The chain couples TRBV7-2 to TRBJ2-5; TRBD1 matches at 10 bases. The DNA end lines up better with TRBJ2-7; the J call may be wrong. The CDR3 is made up of 15 amino acids. Germline V gene sequence: CDR1 SGHTA, CDR2 FQGNSA. The CDR3 bases are TGTGCCAGCAGTAATGGGGACAGGGGATACTACGAGCAGTACTTC. Protein product: CASSNGDRGYYEQYF.

The chain uses TRBV7-2 and TRBJ1-6, with D uncertain. Germline-derived CDR1 and CDR2 are SGHTA and FQGNSA. V gave up 2 bases and J gave up 9 bases, with 5 bases separating them. The CDR3 is 12 amino acids. DNA for the CDR3: TGTGCCAGCAGCTTAATGGGTTCACCCCTCCACTTT. It yields the protein CASSLMGSPLHF.

This clonotype was observed a few times. The CDR3 is CSGWLNTEAFF. CDR3 DNA: TGCAGTGGGTGGCTGAACACTGAAGCTTTCTTT. This sequence joins TRBV20-1 and TRBJ1-1; D not certain. The V gene lost 7 bases and the J gene lost 0 bases, with 6 bases spanning the gap. Germline-derived CDR1 and CDR2 are DFQATT and SNEGSKA (reference sequence). The CDR3 spans 11 residues.

V gene TRBV3-1 combines with J gene TRBJ1-2; TRBD1 is a possible D gene (5 bases). The CDR3 length is 15 residues. CDR1 and CDR2 from the germline V gene are LGHDT and YNNKEL (reference sequence). V lost 0 bases, J lost 5 bases, and 13 bases lay in between. CDR3 in DNA: TGTGCCAGCAGCCAAGATCCCTACGGGGCTTATGGCTACACCTTC. Protein product: CASSQDPYGAYGYTF.

CDR3 bases: TGCAGCGTTGGATCAGGGACAGAACGAAACTATGGCTACACCTTC. Residues: CSVGSGTERNYGYTF. The chain couples TRBV29-1 to TRBJ1-2; 7 positions match TRBD1. The CDR3 consists of 15 residues. Germline values: CDR1 SQVTM, CDR2 ANQGSEA. Trimming took 4 bases from V and 2 from J; bases not matched to a gene: 10. The variable domain in full, with the rest retrieved from reference TRBV29-1 and TRBJ1-2, is SAVISQKPSRDICQRGTSLTIQCQVDSQVTMMFWYRQQPGQSLTLIATANQGSEATYESGFVIDKFPISRPNLTFSTLTVSNMSPEDSSIYLCSVGSGTERNYGYTFGSGTRLTVV.

This clonotype was seen repeatedly, ten times or more. The CDR3 DNA reads as TGTGCCAGCAGTTACTCCGGGACAGAGAATCAGCCCCAGCATTTT. Its protein product is CASSYSGTENQPQHF. The V gene is TRBV6-5, the J gene TRBJ1-5, with 7 bases lining up with TRBD1. Germline V CDR1 and CDR2: MNHEY, SVGAGI. This CDR3 comprises 15 residues. V lost 0 bases and J lost 4; bases outside the gene matches: 3.

This clonotype was found a few times. V gene TRBV15 combines with J gene TRBJ2-4, with D unclear. Germline V gene lookup returns CDR1 LNHNV and CDR2 YYDKDF (reference sequence). The V gene lost 0 bases and the J gene lost 1 base, with 10 bases spanning the gap. This CDR3 region has 16 residues. CDR3 bases: TGTGCCACCAGCAGAGATATGATTCAGGCCAAAAACATTCAGTACTTC. Its protein is CATSRDMIQAKNIQYF.

As to this clonotype: Because the CDR3 is missing its conserved closing phenylalanine or tryptophan, this is likely a read error. The chain combines TRBV27 with TRBJ2-7, with 7 nucleotides matching TRBD1. The CDR3 has 15 residues. Germline loops: CDR1 MNHEY, CDR2 SMNVEV (reference sequence). V lost 6 bases to trimming and J lost 1 base; unmatched junction nucleotides: 9. CDR3 sequence: CASRPPGQRSYEQYL. CDR3 nucleotides: TGTGCCAGCAGACCGCCGGGACAGAGGTCCTACGAGCAGTACTTA.

This clonotype was detected only once. V and J are TRBV9 and TRBJ1-2, with a weak D call TRBD1 (5 bases). Germline assignment: CDR1 SGDLS and CDR2 YYNGEE. The CDR3 length is 12 residues. Trimming left V 7 bases short and J 7 bases short, with 14 bases between. CDR3 sequence: CASGGESAGYTF. The CDR3 DNA sequence: TGTGCCAGCGGGGGAGAATCGGCTGGCTACACCTTC.

V is TRBV30 and J is TRBJ2-7; D call uncertain. The CDR3 has 13 amino acids. CDR1 is GTSNPN, CDR2 SVGIG, per germline (reference sequence). Deletions cut 2 bases from V and 7 bases from J, with 15 bases between. The CDR3: CAWSPEQIGEQYF. As DNA, the CDR3 is TGTGCCTGGAGTCCCGAGCAAATCGGGGAGCAGTACTTC.

This chain uses TRBV25-1 with TRBJ2-1, with TRBD2 matching over 11 bases. J was trimmed by 8 bases and V by 2 bases; bases with no gene match: 11. Germline-derived CDR1 and CDR2 are MGHDK and SYGVNS. The length of the CDR3 is 17 residues. CDR3: CASSEREVSGGVDEQFF. The DNA of the CDR3 is TGTGCCAGCAGTGAAAGGGAGGTTAGCGGGGGGGTCGATGAGCAGTTCTTC.

A few counts support this clonotype. V is TRBV12-3 or TRBV12-4 and J is TRBJ1-2; the D is unclear. The CDR3 is 12 residues long. With 1 base removed from V and 9 bases from J, the gap between germline ends came to 9 bases. The CDR3 DNA sequence: TGTGCCAGCAGTTTAGAGCGCTTTAGCTACACCTTC. Amino acid sequence: CASSLERFSYTF.

The chain uses TRBV6-1 and TRBJ1-5, with D possibly TRBD1 on 5 matching bases. The CDR3 spans 10 residues. Looked up from germline, CDR1 is MNHNS and CDR2 is SASEGT. With 3 bases removed from V and 13 bases from J, the gap between germline ends came to 7 bases. The CDR3 region is CASSEGQQHF. CDR3 sequence (DNA): TGTGCCAGCAGTGAGGGGCAGCAGCATTTT.

The gene calls are TRBV5-1 and TRBJ2-5, with TRBD1 matching 8 bases. Germline CDR1 reads SGHRS; CDR2 reads YFSETQ. After removal of 4 bases from V and 4 bases from J, the junction contained 15 bases not matched to a gene. The CDR3 has 17 amino acids. CDR3 amino acids: CASSPEGQGAIVETQYF. CDR3 DNA: TGCGCCAGCAGCCCGGAGGGGCAGGGGGCTATCGTAGAGACCCAGTACTTC.

The rearrangement links TRBV4-1 to TRBJ1-4, with TRBD1 matching over 7 bases. Losses at the gene ends were 3 bases for V and 2 bases for J; bases not matched to a gene: 9. CDR3 length equals 17 residues. Germline CDR1 is MGHRA and CDR2 is YSYEKL. DNA for the CDR3: TGCGCCAGCAGCCAGCTCCCCGGGACAGCTACTAATGAAAAACTGTTTTTT. This sequence encodes CASSQLPGTATNEKLFF.

V gene TRBV5-1 combines with J gene TRBJ2-7; D not resolved. This CDR3 region has 15 residues. Trimming removed 7 bases at V and 4 bases at J, with 21 bases between. Germline V gives CDR1 SGHRS, CDR2 YFSETQ. The CDR3 DNA is TGCGCCAGCCGGGTGGATCAAGCTTTGGGATACGAGCAGTACTTC. Translation gives CASRVDQALGYEQYF.

The CDR3 sequence: CASSFESNQPQYF. CDR3 in DNA: TGTGCCAGCAGTTTCGAAAGCAATCAGCCCCAGTATTTT. The rearrangement joins TRBV12-3 or TRBV12-4 to TRBJ1-5; unclear D gene. The J call may be mistaken, given a closer DNA end match to TRBJ2-3. The CDR3 runs to 13 residues.